The clone carrying this T cell receptor (beta chain) has a handful of counts. Its antigen is as yet unknown. CDR3 size: 14 residues. CDR1 SEHNR and CDR2 FQNEAQ come from the germline V gene (reference sequence). V dropped 5 bases and J dropped 1 base, with 12 bases sitting between them. Repertoires were generated with immunoSEQ multiplex PCR, while TCRdb's copy carries only in-frame clones and drops some. The data contain around 190,000 clones, about three quarters of them singletons. The record originates from a study of cytomegalovirus exposure and HLA in healthy donors. Study-level findings and limits: Testing in vitro showed a few CMV-associated chains specific for CMV antigens. There were some public TCRs occurring in many donors, but most TCR sequences were rare.

The receptor's source is a woman aged 25 to 39 in good health and CMV-seronegative. Material: PBMCs. The V call is TRBV7-9, the J call TRBJ2-7; possible D gene TRBD1, 6 bases. The DNA of the CDR3 is TGTGCCAGCAGCCCCACAGGGTCTTCCTACGAGCAGTACTTC. The encoded protein is CASSPTGSSYEQYF.